This TCR beta chain comes out of a study of blood T cells in healthy people across ages. The germline CDR1 and CDR2 sequences are SGHRS and YFSETQ. The CDR3 extends over 14 amino acids. Trimming left V 4 bases short and J 5 bases short, with 16 bases between. Through a sample-barcoded 5' primer and a J-beta primer mix, a second PCR was run for 7 to 11 cycles. TCRdb reanalysed the 5' RACE reads using MiXCR and keeps one entry per CDR3 protein. Of 1.5 million to 2 million distinct CDR3 sequences listed, about 30% are singletons. Every donor gave 8 to 10 milliliters of peripheral blood. About this clonotype itself: A much larger clone sits a single nucleotide away, making a read error possible.

The TCR originated in a woman under 40 in good health. Material for sequencing was blood. The genes are TRBV5-1 and TRBJ2-7, with D possibly matching TRBD1 (6 bases). CDR3 protein: CASSVRTAGHEQYF. The DNA of the CDR3 is TGCGCCAGCAGCGTAAGGACAGCAGGACACGAGCAGTACTTC. The entire variable domain, with the rest obtained from reference TRBV5-1 and TRBJ2-7, is as follows: KAGVTQTPRYLIKTRGQQVTLSCSPISGHRSVSWYQQTPGQGLQFLFEYFSETQRNKGNFPGRFSGRQFSNSRSEMNVSTLELGDSALYLCASSVRTAGHEQYFGPGTRLTVT.